These 29 T cell receptor beta chains were sequenced from one sample in a study of T cells in Graves' hyperthyroidism and ophthalmopathy (dated by TCRdb to the late 2010s). The library was generated by multiplex PCR. Sequencing relied on an Illumina HiSeq 2000. The TCR beta CDR3 regions were amplified from RNA transcripts. A first-round RT-PCR of the TCR CDR3 used the HTBI primer set with the Qiagen OneStep RT-PCR kit. TCRdb trimmed public reads at Q25 via fastp, called clones via MiXCR and kept in-frame beta chains. Rows with one shared CDR3 protein collapse into an entry with the most common genes and DNA. In all, the sample holds 500,000 to 700,000 distinct CDR3 sequences, and over 15% of those were seen once. The top ten clonotypes cover more than 15% of the sample. Material for sequencing was blood. All receptors come from a woman under 30 with Graves' hyperthyroidism.

This clonotype showed up many times. The chain combines TRBV11-2 with TRBJ2-5, with D perhaps matching TRBD1 (5 bases). This CDR3 region has 16 residues. V shed 5 bases and J shed 5 bases, with 21 bases lying between them. Germline V gene data show CDR1 as SGHAT and CDR2 as FQNNGV. The CDR3 DNA sequence: TGTGCCAGCAGCAAAGAGGTCCAGACCGCAGGGGAGACCCAGTACTTC. Its protein product is CASSKEVQTAGETQYF.

As for this clonotype: This likely stems from a read error, as it lies one base from a far larger clone. The V and J genes are TRBV18 and TRBJ2-7; D may correspond to TRBD1 or TRBD2 (5 bases each). The CDR3 is 13 amino acids. Trimming took off 3 bases at V and 3 bases at J, with 9 bases between the two ends. The germline V gene encodes CDR1 KGHSH and CDR2 LQKENI. The CDR3 loop reads CASSPGPRYEQYF. The CDR3 region has the DNA TGTGCCAGCTCACCGGGACCCCGCTACGAGCAGTACTTC.

This clonotype was seen many times. The chain has TRBV5-6 and TRBJ2-5; D gene unclear. This CDR3 contains 12 residues. V was cut by 3 bases and J by 5 bases, with 8 bases left in between. CDR1 SGHDT and CDR2 YYEEEE come from the germline V gene. As DNA, the CDR3 is TGTGCCAGCAGCTCCTCCGGGGAGACCCAGTACTTC. Translated, it gives CASSSSGETQYF.

A few counts support this clonotype. The chain joins TRBV7-2 to TRBJ2-3; 9 bases fit TRBD2. Germline CDR1 reads SGHTA; CDR2 reads FQGNSA. V dropped 5 bases and J dropped 7; count of bases not matched to a gene: 16. There are 17 residues in the CDR3. CDR3 sequence: CASSQIGGRGGTNTQYF. DNA for the CDR3: TGTGCCAGCAGCCAAATCGGGGGGCGGGGGGGGACCAATACGCAGTATTTT.

Ten or more counts support this clonotype. This chain uses TRBV27 with TRBJ1-3; TRBD1 aligns across 11 bases. The CDR3 contains 16 residues. Germline assignment: CDR1 MNHEY and CDR2 SMNVEV (reference sequence). The V and J ends lost 4 bases and 3 bases, in that order; junction bases with no gene match: 5. The chain's CDR3 is CASSSRTGGFGNTIYF. The CDR3 DNA sequence: TGTGCCAGCAGTTCCCGGACAGGGGGCTTTGGAAACACCATATATTTT.

V and J are TRBV7-8 and TRBJ2-2; no clear D gene. The CDR3 length is 14 residues. Germline V lookup: CDR1 SGHVS, CDR2 FQNEAQ. Trimming stripped 2 bases from V and 3 bases from J, with 7 bases between. Here the CDR3 reads CASSLRAYTGELFF. The CDR3 DNA follows: TGTGCCAGCAGCTTACGTGCCTACACCGGGGAGCTGTTTTTT.

The table lists this clonotype with many counts. The chain joins TRBV28 to TRBJ2-1, with a tentative D call TRBD2 (5 bases). Germline CDR1 reads MDHEN; CDR2 reads SYDVKM. The CDR3 is 15 amino acids. Deletions cut 7 bases from V and 6 bases from J, with 19 bases between. CDR3 residues: CASTLLLDGVNEQFF. For the CDR3, the DNA is TGTGCCAGCACCCTCCTCCTTGACGGGGTCAATGAGCAGTTCTTC.

This clonotype has more than one count but fewer than ten. CDR3 sequence (DNA): TGTGCCAGCAGCGGGGGGATTCTGGAGACCCAGTACTTC. Encoded protein: CASSGGILETQYF. This chain links TRBV3-1 with TRBJ2-5; D may be TRBD2 (6 bases). CDR3 length: 13 amino acids. V was pared by 5 bases and J by 5 bases, with 12 bases between. Germline V gene lookup returns CDR1 LGHDT and CDR2 YNNKEL (reference sequence).

This clonotype came up many times. V gene TRBV28 combines with J gene TRBJ2-6; tentative D call: TRBD2 (6 bases). The V gene lost 7 bases and the J gene lost 0 bases, with 13 bases spanning the gap. The CDR3 is 16 residues long. CDR1 MDHEN and CDR2 SYDVKM come from the germline V gene. CDR3 nucleotide sequence: TGTGCCAGCACCCGGGACTCCCTCTCTGGGGCCAACGTCCTGACTTTC. Its protein is CASTRDSLSGANVLTF.

A word on this clonotype: A much larger clone is a single base away; this may be a read error. The V gene is TRBV27, the J gene TRBJ1-2, with no clear D. Germline CDR1 is MNHEY and CDR2 is SMNVEV (reference sequence). The CDR3 has 15 amino acids. CDR3 DNA sequence: TGTGCCAGCAGTTTATCGTTTTCCGCTAACTATAGCTACACCTTC. Protein sequence: CASSLSFSANYSYTF.

In its sample, this clonotype was seen many times. The chain carries TRBV12-3 or TRBV12-4 and TRBJ2-3, with D possibly being TRBD1 (6 bases). CDR3 length: 16 amino acids. The V gene lost 1 base and the J gene lost 3 bases, with 14 bases spanning the gap. CDR3 coding DNA: TGTGCCAGCAGTTTAGGTACAGGGTGGGGAACAGATACGCAGTATTTT. This gives the protein CASSLGTGWGTDTQYF.

This clonotype was seen at least ten times. The chain recombines TRBV14 with TRBJ2-5; TRBD2 aligns across 7 bases. The germline CDR1 and CDR2 sequences are SGHDN and FVKESK. Germline trimming cut 0 bases from V and 4 bases from J; bases unmatched to any gene: 8. CDR3 length: 16 residues. CDR3 amino acids: CASSQDRLAVGETQYF. For the CDR3, the DNA is TGTGCCAGCAGCCAAGACAGGCTAGCGGTGGGAGAGACCCAGTACTTC.

At least ten counts were recorded for this clonotype. The chain combines TRBV7-2 with TRBJ2-5, with 9 bases matching TRBD1. There are 16 residues in the CDR3. V lost 5 bases to trimming and J lost 4 bases; unmatched junction nucleotides: 11. CDR1 SGHTA and CDR2 FQGNSA come from the germline V gene. CDR3 sequence reads: CASSPSGQGARETQYF. The CDR3 DNA reads TGTGCCAGCAGCCCCTCGGGACAGGGTGCGCGAGAGACCCAGTACTTC.

As DNA, the CDR3 is TGCAGCGCTGGGAGGAACACCGGGGAGCTGTTTTTT. It translates to CSAGRNTGELFF. The chain uses TRBV29-1 and TRBJ2-2, with a possible D match to TRBD2 (5 bases). Germline values: CDR1 SQVTM, CDR2 ANQGSEA. This CDR3 has 12 residues. V lost 7 bases, J lost 1 base, and 7 bases lay in between.

The J gene is TRBJ2-7, the V gene TRBV7-9; possible D gene TRBD1, 6 bases. Trimming cost V 2 bases and J 4 bases, with 15 bases left between them. The CDR3 is made up of 15 amino acids. Germline V CDR1 and CDR2: SEHNR, FQNEAQ (reference sequence). The CDR3 reads CASSLSPGTPYEQYF. The CDR3, as DNA: TGTGCCAGCAGCTTAAGCCCAGGGACACCTTACGAGCAGTACTTC.

There are many counts of this clonotype. The rearrangement uses TRBV7-2 and TRBJ1-1; TRBD1 might be the D (5 bases). Germline CDR1 and CDR2: SGHTA and FQGNSA. The CDR3 runs 13 residues. Trimming left V 2 bases short and J 4 bases short, with 8 bases between. The CDR3 nucleotides read TGTGCCAGCAGCTTATTGGGGGTCACTGAAGCTTTCTTT. It encodes CASSLLGVTEAFF.

This clonotype was observed a handful of times. The CDR3 DNA sequence: TGTGCCAGCAGTTTATTTCGGCGGGAGGGATCCTACGAGCAGTACTTC. Translating gives CASSLFRREGSYEQYF. The chain joins TRBV27 to TRBJ2-7; 9 bases map to TRBD2. This CDR3 is 16 amino acids long. Germline V gene data show CDR1 as MNHEY and CDR2 as SMNVEV (reference sequence). After removal of 1 base from V and 1 base from J, the junction contained 5 bases not matched to a gene.

This clonotype was counted between two and nine times. This chain joins TRBV7-2 and TRBJ1-5; possibly TRBD1 for D (5 bases). Trimming cost V 0 bases and J 1 base, with 10 bases left between them. CDR3 length: 16 amino acids. The germline gives CDR1 SGHTA, CDR2 FQGNSA. The CDR3 nucleotides are TGTGCCAGCAGCTTAGCGGGTTGGGGGAGCAATCAGCCCCAGCATTTT. Protein sequence: CASSLAGWGSNQPQHF. The full variable domain, rest sourced from reference TRBV7-2 and TRBJ1-5, is GAGVSQSPSNKVTEKGKDVELRCDPISGHTALYWYRQSLGQGLEFLIYFQGNSAPDKSGLPSDRFSAERTGGSVSTLTIQRTQQEDSAVYLCASSLAGWGSNQPQHFGDGTRLSIL.

The chain recombines TRBV29-1 with TRBJ1-5, with 11 positions matching TRBD1. With 6 bases clipped from V and 2 bases from J, the junction kept 3 bases outside the gene matches. CDR3 length: 14 residues. Germline V gene lookup returns CDR1 SQVTM and CDR2 ANQGSEA. The CDR3: CSVGQGGRNQPQHF. The CDR3 coding sequence is TGCAGCGTGGGACAGGGGGGACGCAATCAGCCCCAGCATTTT.

V gene TRBV6-2 or TRBV6-3 combines with J gene TRBJ2-3, with 7 bases fitting TRBD2. The CDR3 runs to 13 residues. V shed 6 bases and J 4 bases; nucleotides not matched to a gene: 4. The germline CDR1 and CDR2 sequences are MNHEY and SVGEGT. In nucleotides, the CDR3 is TGTGCCAGCAGGTTGACTAGCTCAGATACGCAGTATTTT. The encoded protein is CASRLTSSDTQYF.

At least ten counts were recorded for this clonotype. The chain has TRBV6-2 or TRBV6-3 and TRBJ2-7, with D possibly called TRBD1 or TRBD2 (5 bases each). V lost 7 bases and J 7 bases, leaving 11 bases between the germline ends. The CDR3 is 11 amino acids. Germline V CDR1 and CDR2: MNHEY, SVGEGT. In DNA form, the CDR3 reads TGTGCCAGCACAGGGTCGGGGGAGCAGTACTTC. Translating gives CASTGSGEQYF.

The rearrangement links TRBV5-1 to TRBJ2-2; 10 bases fit TRBD2. J gave up 5 bases and V 3 bases, and 4 bases lay outside the gene matches. The germline CDR1 and CDR2 sequences are SGHRS and YFSETQ. The CDR3 is 15 residues long. The CDR3 DNA reads as TGCGCCAGCAGCTCGCTAGCGGGAGCGACCGGGGAGCTGTTTTTT. This gives the protein CASSSLAGATGELFF.

This clonotype was seen at least ten times. This chain uses TRBV4-1 with TRBJ2-3; TRBD1 aligns across 8 bases. CDR1 is MGHRA and CDR2 is YSYEKL in the germline V gene. Trimming took 1 base from V and 3 from J; bases not matched to a gene: 6. The CDR3 consists of 16 residues. The CDR3 DNA follows: TGCGCCAGCAGCCAAGCGACAGGGGCGATTACAGATACGCAGTATTTT. This codes for CASSQATGAITDTQYF.

This clonotype has a count of ten or more. V usage is TRBV5-1 and J usage is TRBJ2-7, with 11 positions matching TRBD1. The CDR3 is 16 amino acids. From germline, CDR1 is SGHRS and CDR2 YFSETQ. V shed 4 bases, J shed 0 bases, and the junction held 6 bases outside the gene matches. In DNA form, the CDR3 reads TGCGCCAGCAGCCTGGGACAGGGGGTGAGCTCCTACGAGCAGTACTTC. Amino acids: CASSLGQGVSSYEQYF.

This clonotype was counted many times. The V and J genes are TRBV11-2 and TRBJ1-3; a possible D gene is TRBD1 (5 bases). Trimming removed 3 bases from V and 4 bases from J, with 10 bases in between. The CDR3 totals 14 residues. The germline V gene has CDR1 SGHAT and CDR2 FQNNGV. The CDR3 protein is CASSFTGPGNTIYF. CDR3 bases: TGTGCCAGCAGCTTTACAGGTCCCGGAAACACCATATATTTT. Together with reference TRBV11-2 and TRBJ1-3, the CDR3 gives the full variable domain: EAGVAQSPRYKIIEKRQSVAFWCNPISGHATLYWYQQILGQGPKLLIQFQNNGVVDDSQLPKDRFSAERLKGVDSTLKIQPAKLEDSAVYLCASSFTGPGNTIYFGEGSWLTVV.

This clonotype was picked up many times. The chain carries TRBV12-3 or TRBV12-4 and TRBJ1-1; 7 bases match TRBD1. Trimming at V came to 7 bases and at J to 0 bases, leaving 11 bases not matched to a gene. The CDR3 has 16 residues. The CDR3 DNA reads TGTGCCAGCATCTGTACGGGACAGCAAATGAACACTGAAGCTTTCTTT. This sequence encodes CASICTGQQMNTEAFF.

This clonotype was observed many times. J is TRBJ2-3 and V is TRBV20-1; 9 bases align to TRBD2. The J segment lost 1 base and the V segment lost 3 bases, leaving 23 bases of the junction unmatched. The germline V gene has CDR1 DFQATT and CDR2 SNEGSKA (reference sequence). CDR3 length: 21 amino acids. The CDR3 spells CSASAIFAGGLPDKGTDTQYF. In nucleotides, the CDR3 is TGCAGTGCTAGCGCTATATTCGCGGGAGGGCTACCAGATAAAGGCACAGATACGCAGTATTTT.

This clonotype has at least ten counts. This chain uses TRBV5-1 with TRBJ2-3; D tentatively fits TRBD1 or TRBD2 (6 bases each). CDR1 SGHRS and CDR2 YFSETQ come from the germline V gene. V shed 8 bases and J shed 1 base, with 14 bases lying between them. The CDR3 spans 14 residues. The CDR3 sequence: CASDLGGRTDTQYF. The CDR3 coding sequence is TGCGCCAGTGATCTCGGGGGCCGCACAGATACGCAGTATTTT.

This clonotype was observed a handful of times. This chain links TRBV4-2 with TRBJ2-1; 10 nucleotides align to TRBD2. CDR3 length: 16 residues. V lost 2 bases to trimming and J lost 5 bases; unmatched junction nucleotides: 6. Germline loops: CDR1 LGHNA, CDR2 YNFKEQ. The CDR3 DNA sequence: TGTGCCAGCAGCCAAAATGTAGCGGGAGGCGACAATGAGCAGTTCTTC. Amino acid sequence: CASSQNVAGGDNEQFF.